The clone carrying this T cell receptor beta chain was counted a few times. This record belongs to a study of blood T cell repertoires in COVID-19. Study-level background: Specimens from acute and convalescent COVID-19 originated in the United States, Italy and Spain. T cells, B-cell-depleted T cells, or PBMCs provided the cDNA or gDNA that served as material.

The CDR3 has 17 amino acids. Trimming removed 4 bases from V and 2 bases from J; junction bases left unmatched: 9. In germline, CDR1 is MNHNS, CDR2 SASEGT. Per the study methods: Reference gene primer amplification gave estimated nucleated cell counts. The table came from immunoSEQ multiplex PCR; TCRdb's copy has only in-frame clones and leaves some out. For V, J and clone size, that table is used; D and trimming come from the DNA. Here the sample spans under 170,000 clones, roughly 87% being singletons. V usage is TRBV6-1 and J usage is TRBJ1-1; TRBD1 matches 11 bases. The sequence was collected from a woman between 55 and 75 years old with active or convalescent COVID-19. Sequenced input: peripheral blood. The CDR3 DNA is TGTGCCAGCAGTGGCCGGACAGGGGGCTTGATAAACACTGAAGCTTTCTTT. Translated: CASSGRTGGLINTEAFF.